These 2 T cell receptor beta chains share one sample of origin, sequenced in a study of long-term antiretroviral therapy in people with HIV. Samples were assayed with immunoSEQ v3.0 at survey level. This table comes from immunoSEQ multiplex PCR, and its TCRdb copy is limited to in-frame clones, with some not included. The sample holds 20,000 to 25,000 clones, approximately 79% seen once. The source was unsorted PBMCs, collected around 1.7 years before starting antiretroviral therapy. The receptors shown here come from a woman in her forties with HIV.

This chain joins TRBV7-8 and TRBJ2-3; D not certain. The CDR3 is made up of 15 amino acids. Deletions cut 1 base from V and 4 bases from J, with 12 bases between. The germline V gene has CDR1 SGHVS and CDR2 FQNEAQ. CDR3 region: CASSLVALVADTQYF. The CDR3 bases are TGTGCCAGCAGCTTAGTAGCCCTCGTAGCAGATACGCAGTATTTT.

The genes are TRBV4-1 and TRBJ1-1, with no clear D. Germline V gives CDR1 MGHRA, CDR2 YSYEKL. There are 13 residues in the CDR3. With 6 bases removed from V and 0 bases from J, the gap between germline ends came to 8 bases. The CDR3 sequence: CASRLGMNTEAFF. The CDR3 DNA reads TGCGCCAGCAGATTGGGCATGAACACTGAAGCTTTCTTT.